This T cell receptor (beta chain) was obtained from a study of blood T cell repertoires in COVID-19. Study context: The origin of the acute and convalescent COVID-19 samples was the United States, Italy and Spain. T cells, B-cell-depleted T cells, or PBMCs provided the cDNA or gDNA that served as material.

V lost 4 bases and J lost 6, with 13 bases in between. Per germline, CDR1 SGHRS and CDR2 YFSETQ. The CDR3 runs 13 residues. Profiled with immunoSEQ multiplex PCR; TCRdb holds only in-frame clones, not every one. The table lists 200,000 to 300,000 clones, roughly 76% of them singletons. Enrolled during active infection, Seattle patients were then followed longitudinally. The chain is built from TRBV5-1 and TRBJ1-1; perhaps TRBD1 as D (5 bases). The sample taken for sequencing was peripheral blood. This receptor was obtained from a woman of 80 years or more with COVID-19, enrolled during active disease. The CDR3 DNA follows: TGCGCCAGCAGCGAGCAGGGAGGGCCTGAAGCTTTCTTT. This sequence encodes CASSEQGGPEAFF.